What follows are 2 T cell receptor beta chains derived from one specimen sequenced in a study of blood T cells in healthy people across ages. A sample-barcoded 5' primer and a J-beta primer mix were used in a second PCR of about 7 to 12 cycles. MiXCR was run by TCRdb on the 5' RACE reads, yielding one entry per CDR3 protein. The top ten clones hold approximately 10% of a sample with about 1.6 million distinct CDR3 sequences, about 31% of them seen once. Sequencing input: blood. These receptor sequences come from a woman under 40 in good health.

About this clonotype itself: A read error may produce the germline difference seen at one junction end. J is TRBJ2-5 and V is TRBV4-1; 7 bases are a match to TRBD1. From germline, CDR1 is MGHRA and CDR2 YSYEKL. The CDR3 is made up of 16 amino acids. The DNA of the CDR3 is TGCGCCAGCAGCCTCACCCCACAGGGGACCCAAGAGACCCGGTACTTC. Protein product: CASSLTPQGTQETRYF.

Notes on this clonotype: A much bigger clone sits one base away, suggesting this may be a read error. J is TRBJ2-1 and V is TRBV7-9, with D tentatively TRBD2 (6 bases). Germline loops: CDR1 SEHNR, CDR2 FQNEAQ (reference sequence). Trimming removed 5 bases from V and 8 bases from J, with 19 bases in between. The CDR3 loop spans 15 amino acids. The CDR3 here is CASSQARGMYDEQFF. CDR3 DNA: TGTGCCAGCAGCCAAGCCCGGGGGATGTACGATGAGCAGTTCTTC.